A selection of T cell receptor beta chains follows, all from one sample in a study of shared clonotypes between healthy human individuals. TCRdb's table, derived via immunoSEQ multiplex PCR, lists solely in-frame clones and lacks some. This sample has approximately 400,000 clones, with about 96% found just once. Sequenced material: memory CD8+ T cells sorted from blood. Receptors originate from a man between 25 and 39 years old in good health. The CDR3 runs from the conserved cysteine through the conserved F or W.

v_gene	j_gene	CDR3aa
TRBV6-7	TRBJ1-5	CASIEHRGRLYQPQHF
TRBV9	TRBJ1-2	CASSVAGYGYTF
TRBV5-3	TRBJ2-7	CARSLGSIAAYYEQYF
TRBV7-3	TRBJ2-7	CASSLTGGVGEQYF
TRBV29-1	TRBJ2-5	CSVVLTGSGETQYF
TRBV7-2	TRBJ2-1	CASSSRWTSRDEQFF
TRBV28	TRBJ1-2	CASSLRGLGGYTF
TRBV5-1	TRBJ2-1	CASSLNTIIALSYNEQFF
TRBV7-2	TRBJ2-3	CASSLRGGRGTDTQYF
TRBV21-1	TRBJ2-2	CASTQPFRGDTGELFF
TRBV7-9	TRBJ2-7	CASSVEEGSYEQYF
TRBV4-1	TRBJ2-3	CASSQDTASYGTDTQYF
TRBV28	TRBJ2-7	CASSSLLLEQYF
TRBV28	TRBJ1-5	CASSPVGNQPQHF
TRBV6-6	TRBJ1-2	CASSYGDRYGYTF
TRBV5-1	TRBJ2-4	CASSLEAKNIQYF
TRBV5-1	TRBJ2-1	CASSLELGPNEQFF
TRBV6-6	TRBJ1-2	CASTRASENGYTF
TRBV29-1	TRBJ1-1	CSVGRRLGTEAFF
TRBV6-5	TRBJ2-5	CASSYSFSGGETQYF
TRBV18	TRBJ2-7	CASSPAGGMYEQYF
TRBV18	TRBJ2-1	CASSPALAAYNEQFF
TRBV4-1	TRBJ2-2	CASSQPSGGNTGELFF
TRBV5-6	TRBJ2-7	CASSLDRTVPYEQYF
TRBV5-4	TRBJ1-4	CASSPTRDANEKLFF
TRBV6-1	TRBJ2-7	CATGTSGSRDYEQYF
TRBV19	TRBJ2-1	CASSIVTSYNEQFF
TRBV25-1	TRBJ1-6	CASSESNRSPLHF
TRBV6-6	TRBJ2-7	CASSYPLASGYCEQYF
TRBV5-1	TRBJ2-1	CASSLGLATYNEQFF
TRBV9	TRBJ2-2	CASSPIAGDTGELFF
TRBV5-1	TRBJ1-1	CASSLGLGQGSGRTEAFF
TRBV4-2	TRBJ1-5	CASSQDVQGQSSNQPQHF
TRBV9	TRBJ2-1	CASSPSGSVEQFF
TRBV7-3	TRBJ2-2	CASSLDLTGPTTGELFF
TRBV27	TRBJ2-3	CASRSDPGSTDTQYF
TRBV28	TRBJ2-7	CASSSRTSGIPWQYF
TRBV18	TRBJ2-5	CASSPRTGFETQYF
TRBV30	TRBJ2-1	CAWSKGFAFIGRAQRGEQFF
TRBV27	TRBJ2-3	CASSTRLLASTDTQYF
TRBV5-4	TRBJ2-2	CASSSGTSGRPGELFF
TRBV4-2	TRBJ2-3	CASSQERTQADTQYF
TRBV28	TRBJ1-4	CASSLPRQWGNEKLFF
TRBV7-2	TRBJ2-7	CASSLVAGVGEQYF
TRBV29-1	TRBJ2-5	CSVWGTGGAVQETQYF
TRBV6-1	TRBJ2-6	CASSASGLSGANVLTF
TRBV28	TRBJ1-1	CASSPITGTGTTEAFF
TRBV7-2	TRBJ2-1	CASSPRQSGLAGYNEQFF
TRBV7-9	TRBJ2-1	CASTPREAEGWNEQFF
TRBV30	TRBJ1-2	CAWTENYGYTF
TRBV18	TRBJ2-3	CASSPPGTDTQYF
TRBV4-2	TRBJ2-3	CASSQLIFTDTQYF
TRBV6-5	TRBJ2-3	CASSYSRWATDTQYF
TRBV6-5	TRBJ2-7	CASSHSYEQYF
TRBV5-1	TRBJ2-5	CASSLAASRGETQYF
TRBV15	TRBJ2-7	CATSSRLAGAHEQYF
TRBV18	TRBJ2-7	CASSPQQGQGTGQYF
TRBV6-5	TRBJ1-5	CASSYNRGQPQHF
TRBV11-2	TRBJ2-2	CASSLITITNTGELFF